This section outlines one T cell receptor beta chain sequence together with its context. Antigen: not known. PCR involved 60 Vbeta and 13 Jbeta primers. Repertoires were generated with immunoSEQ multiplex PCR, while TCRdb's copy carries only in-frame clones and drops some. The top ten hold around 2.3% of the sample, which has some 140,000 clones, roughly 72% seen once. The germline V gene encodes CDR1 MNHEY and CDR2 SVGAGI. J was trimmed by 8 bases and V by 2 bases; bases with no gene match: 3. This CDR3 has 13 residues. The entry originates in a study of cytomegalovirus exposure and HLA in healthy donors. Points from the study as a whole: A later analysis linked a missense variant in DCLRE1C to the trimming of TCR beta V and J genes. There were some public TCRs occurring in many donors, but most TCR sequences were rare. The number of N-insertions in an Asian-associated ancestry cluster was reportedly below the roughly 670-donor mean in a later analysis.

Sequenced input: PBMCs. The TCR sequence derives from a man between 25 and 39 years old in good health and CMV-seronegative. The rearrangement joins TRBV6-5 to TRBJ2-1; 7 positions agree with TRBD2. The CDR3 loop is CASSYASGYEQFF. CDR3 coding DNA: TGTGCCAGCAGTTACGCTAGCGGCTATGAGCAGTTCTTC.